The 12 T cell receptor beta chains listed next were all sequenced from one sample in a study of glioma-infiltrating T cells. Amplification of TCR alpha and beta CDR3 regions from RNA used iRepertoire nested multiplex PCR. TCRdb re-derived calls from the multiplex PCR reads in MiXCR, one entry per CDR3 protein. The table shows fewer than 200,000 distinct CDR3 sequences, with roughly 32% occurring only once. Sequenced material: glioma tissue, nonneoplastic brain tissue, or PBMCs (not recorded which). The receptors derive from a human donor with low-grade glioma or glioblastoma, undergoing nonglioma brain surgery, or in good health (not recorded which).

In its sample, this clonotype was seen many times. This chain joins TRBV5-8 and TRBJ1-1; unclear D gene. V shed 2 bases and J shed 8 bases, with 7 bases lying between them. The CDR3 is made up of 11 amino acids. The germline V gene encodes CDR1 SGHTS and CDR2 YDEGEE. The CDR3 is CASSLYLEAFF. In nucleotides, the CDR3 is TGTGCCAGCAGCTTATACTTAGAAGCTTTCTTT.

This clonotype was recorded many times. The V and J genes are TRBV6-5 and TRBJ2-3, with D possibly called TRBD1 or TRBD2 (5 bases each). The CDR3 is made up of 15 amino acids. V was cut by 0 bases and J by 1 base, with 8 bases left in between. Germline V gene data show CDR1 as MNHEY and CDR2 as SVGAGI. CDR3 bases: TGTGCCAGCAGTTACTCGGGACGGGGCACAGATACGCAGTATTTT. Translating gives CASSYSGRGTDTQYF.

The chain employs TRBV9 and TRBJ2-3, with D perhaps matching TRBD2 (6 bases). CDR3 size: 14 residues. The V end lost 2 bases, the J end lost 12 bases, and 19 bases lay between the germline ends. CDR1 is SGDLS, CDR2 YYNGEE, per germline. CDR3 protein: CASSVGGNDGAQYF. CDR3 nucleotides: TGTGCCAGCAGCGTCGGGGGAAACGATGGGGCTCAGTATTTT.

With respect to this clonotype: With a much larger clone just one base away, this may be a read error. V is TRBV5-1 and J is TRBJ1-2; D might be TRBD1 (5 bases). V was pared by 0 bases and J by 7 bases, with 13 bases between. The CDR3 sequence is 14 residues long. From germline, CDR1 is SGHRS and CDR2 YFSETQ. In nucleotides, the CDR3 is TGCGCCAGCAGCTTGGACGGGGGAGGGACTGGCTACACCTTC. It encodes CASSLDGGGTGYTF.

Ten or more counts support this clonotype. The chain couples TRBV4-3 to TRBJ2-7, with D unresolved. V was pared by 0 bases and J by 2 bases, with 11 bases between. CDR3 length: 15 amino acids. Germline V CDR1 and CDR2: LGHNA, YSLEER. CDR3 nucleotide sequence: TGCGCCAGCAGCCAAGATTGGGCGGCTACCTACGAGCAGTACTTC. This translates into CASSQDWAATYEQYF.

Comments on this clonotype: A read error may explain this, as a much larger clone is one base away. The rearrangement links TRBV4-2 to TRBJ2-3; a possible D gene is TRBD2 (6 bases). This CDR3 has 14 residues. Germline V lookup: CDR1 LGHNA, CDR2 YNFKEQ. CDR3 sequence (DNA): TGTGCCAGCAGCCAGACAACGGGAGCAGATACGCCGTATTTT. Translating it yields CASSQTTGADTPYF.

This clonotype was counted only a few times. The chain couples TRBV11-2 to TRBJ2-5; D uncertain. CDR1 is SGHAT, CDR2 FQNNGV, per germline. With 1 base removed from V and 1 base from J, the gap between germline ends came to 4 bases. The CDR3 totals 13 residues. The CDR3 is CASSLGSQETQYF. In DNA, the CDR3 is TGTGCCAGCAGCTTAGGAAGCCAAGAGACCCAGTACTTC.

This clonotype appeared a few times. V gene TRBV3-1 combines with J gene TRBJ2-7; perhaps TRBD2 as D (5 bases). The length of the CDR3 is 13 residues. Germline V gene sequence: CDR1 LGHDT, CDR2 YNNKEL (reference sequence). Trimming cost V 2 bases and J 2 bases, with 7 bases left between them. CDR3 loop: CASSQRGPYEQYF. CDR3 bases: TGTGCCAGCAGCCAAAGAGGGCCCTACGAGCAGTACTTC.

This clonotype was picked up many times. This chain links TRBV28 with TRBJ2-7, with 7 bases that match TRBD2. The CDR3 is 15 amino acids. The trim removed 2 bases at V and 0 bases at J, leaving 4 bases unmatched. Germline V CDR1 and CDR2: MDHEN, SYDVKM. For the CDR3, the DNA is TGTGCCAGCAGTTTACTAGCGGTGAGCTCCTACGAGCAGTACTTC. Translation: CASSLLAVSSYEQYF. The variable domain in full, with the rest retrieved from reference TRBV28 and TRBJ2-7, is DVKVTQSSRYLVKRTGEKVFLECVQDMDHENMFWYRQDPGLGLRLIYFSYDVKMKEKGDIPEGYSVSREKKERFSLILESASTNQTSMYLCASSLLAVSSYEQYFGPGTRLTVT.

This clonotype was counted ten times or more. The rearrangement links TRBV4-3 to TRBJ1-6, with no clear D. V dropped 8 bases and J dropped 7 bases, with 9 bases sitting between them. CDR3 length equals 12 residues. Germline V gene lookup returns CDR1 LGHNA and CDR2 YSLEER. The CDR3 DNA reads as TGCGCCAGCGCGGGGAACAATTCACCCCTCCACTTT. Translating gives CASAGNNSPLHF.

The rearrangement joins TRBV12-3 or TRBV12-4 to TRBJ2-1, with TRBD2 matching 14 bases. V trimming: 4 bases; J trimming: 10 bases; junction bases outside the gene matches: 3. The CDR3 sequence is 14 residues long. This chain's CDR3 is CASSSRTSGREQFF. As DNA, the CDR3 is TGTGCCAGCAGTTCCCGGACTAGCGGGAGGGAGCAGTTCTTC.

The V gene is TRBV12-3 or TRBV12-4, the J gene TRBJ2-7, with 9 bases aligning to TRBD2. The CDR3 spans 16 residues. V was clipped by 3 bases and J by 2 bases; unmatched bases: 8. CDR3 sequence: CASSFDVLAGTYEQYF. CDR3 coding DNA: TGTGCCAGCAGTTTTGACGTCCTAGCGGGAACCTACGAGCAGTACTTC.